Each of the 8 T cell receptor beta chains below was sequenced from the same sample in a study of blood T cell repertoires in COVID-19. Here immunoSEQ multiplex PCR was the method, and the copy in TCRdb shows in-frame clones only, minus some. The table lists about 350,000 clones, roughly 90% of them singletons. Material: peripheral blood. The source is a woman in her sixties with COVID-19, enrolled during active disease.

The chain links TRBV10-3 to TRBJ1-2, with D possibly being TRBD1 (6 bases). The germline gives CDR1 ENHRY, CDR2 SYGVKD. V gave up 4 bases and J gave up 4 bases, with 13 bases separating them. There are 14 residues in the CDR3. The CDR3 DNA reads as TGTGCCATCAGTGCCCGGGAAGGGGGCTATGGCTACACCTTC. Its protein is CAISAREGGYGYTF.

This chain joins TRBV28 and TRBJ2-6; D unresolved. This CDR3 is built from 12 residues. The germline CDR1 and CDR2 sequences are MDHEN and SYDVKM. The V gene lost 8 bases and the J gene lost 1 base, with 3 bases spanning the gap. The CDR3 here is CASESGANVLTF. The CDR3 DNA reads TGTGCCAGCGAGTCTGGGGCCAACGTCCTGACTTTC.

The chain couples TRBV21-1 to TRBJ2-5; no check of the table's D call, TRBD1, against the DNA was made. TRBV21-1 is a recognized pseudogene. The CDR3 is made up of 15 amino acids. As DNA, the CDR3 is TGTGCCAGCAGCGCAGCCGACAGGGGGATAGGGACCCAGTACTTC. Its protein is CASSAADRGIGTQYF.

The chain carries TRBV18 and TRBJ2-1; D gene unclear. The V gene's germline CDR1 is KGHSH and CDR2 LQKENI. This CDR3 has 12 amino acids. Trimming removed 3 bases from V and 4 bases from J, with 4 bases in between. In nucleotides, the CDR3 is TGTGCCAGCTCACCGAGATACAATGAGCAGTTCTTC. Translating gives CASSPRYNEQFF.

The V gene is TRBV2, the J gene TRBJ2-2, with D perhaps TRBD1 (6 bases). Germline CDR1 and CDR2: SNHLY and FYNNEI. V lost 6 bases and J 6 bases, leaving 11 bases between the germline ends. CDR3 length equals 13 residues. CDR3 coding DNA: TGTGCCAGCAGACAGGGTATCGCCGGGGAGCTGTTTTTT. Translation: CASRQGIAGELFF.

The V call is TRBV19, the J call TRBJ1-6; 7 nucleotides match TRBD1. The CDR3 is made up of 16 amino acids. Germline CDR1 is LNHDA and CDR2 is SQIVND (reference sequence). V was pared by 0 bases and J by 13 bases, with 12 bases of the junction left unmatched. CDR3 sequence reads: CASSIDLGGAPDPLHF. Written as DNA, the CDR3 is TGTGCCAGTAGTATAGATCTAGGGGGCGCCCCGGACCCCCTCCACTTT.

This clone was seen a few times. The chain couples TRBV7-8 to TRBJ1-2, with D possibly matching TRBD1 (5 bases). The CDR3 is 17 residues long. With 7 bases removed from V and 5 bases from J, the gap between germline ends came to 26 bases. The V gene's germline CDR1 is SGHVS and CDR2 FQNEAQ. CDR3 in amino acids: CASTSESGYSGGYGYTF. The DNA for the CDR3 is TGTGCCAGCACCTCTGAATCTGGGTACAGTGGGGGGTATGGCTACACCTTC.

V usage is TRBV7-3 and J usage is TRBJ1-1, with D possibly matching TRBD1 (5 bases). The CDR3 totals 17 residues. CDR1 and CDR2 from the germline V gene are SGHTA and FQGTGA. The V end was cut by 4 bases, the J end by 0 bases, with 18 bases between. The CDR3 here is CASSSQEPRLMNTEAFF. CDR3 coding DNA: TGTGCCAGCAGCTCACAGGAACCCAGACTCATGAACACTGAAGCTTTCTTT.